This T cell receptor beta chain comes out of a study of T-cell memory formation after mild COVID-19 (TCRdb year 2021). As for the study more broadly: TCR sequence clusters from the two donors were largely donor specific. T-cell clones expanding and contracting after mild COVID-19 in a couple of donors were tracked by longitudinal TCRalpha and TCRbeta repertoire sequencing. Two young, previously healthy adult volunteers made up the cohort, one male and one female. General conclusions and limits of the study: The study covered only a couple of mild cases, and larger cohorts including severe cases with pre-infection samples were considered necessary. The detection of some responding clones in pre-infection memory suggests that pre-existing cross-reactive memory T cells joined the SARS-CoV-2 response. Clones that contracted from day 15 to 85 showed balanced CD4/CD8 phenotypes, whereas a second wave of clones that expanded from day 15 to 37 leaned towards CD4+. The second-wave clones that peaked on day 37 were not confirmed to be SARS-CoV-2 specific. Contracting CD4+ clones were located mainly in the CM and EM memory subsets, whereas CD8+ clones were found to be enriched in EMRA.

Sequenced using an Illumina NovaSeq 6000. cDNA libraries for TCRalpha and TCRbeta were prepared by 5'RACE using constant-segment primers, with sample barcodes and unique molecular identifiers added. RNA was extracted from every sample with Trizol reagent. Amplification of the libraries took two PCR steps, and the second step added a second sample barcode plus Illumina TruSeq adapters. Sequencing of libraries was performed on an Illumina NovaSeq with 2 x 150 bp paired-end reads. The source study handled its data this way. Demultiplexing of reads and collapsing into UMI-guided consensus sequences were performed with migec v1.2.7. Using mixcr v2.1.11, UMI consensuses were aligned to TRA and TRB V and J templates and then assembled into clonotypes. Expanded or contracted clonotypes were those called significant by both edgeR and NoisET, with noise models trained on biological replicates. For edgeR calls, the cutoffs were a false discovery rate-adjusted p below 0.01 and a log2 fold-change threshold of 1. As an exploratory analysis of dynamics, max-normalized trajectories of the 1000 most abundant clonotypes were examined by PCA with hierarchical clustering. Separately sequenced CD4+ and CD8+ repertoires were used to assign a CD4 or CD8 phenotype to each responding clone. TCRdb redid the processing of the public reads, applying fastp at Q25 and MiXCR, and retained in-frame beta chains. Each CDR3 protein appears once, grouped with its most common genes and DNA. TCRdb, rather than the study authors, made the V and J calls. The sample records about 180,000 distinct CDR3 sequences, about 18% of which are singletons. The ten top clones hold roughly 3.7% of the sample.

Ficoll-Paque density gradient centrifugation was the method used to isolate PBMCs. V is trimmed back by 5 bases and J by 6 bases, and the junction contains 11 bases that no gene match accounts for. According to the germline V gene, CDR1 reads SGDLS and CDR2 reads YYNGEE. The CDR3 has 15 amino acids, counting the end cysteine and phenylalanine. CDR3 DNA only is kept here, 45 bases in frame from base 1. This clonotype was seen only a few times. The specificity of this receptor is unknown. The record has no base qualities; no much larger clone is one base away. The sequence links TRBV9 to TRBJ2-3, with 8 bases matching TRBD2. Sequenced material: PBMCs or a T cell subset sorted from them (not recorded which). The source is a man aged 18 to 35 who had mild COVID-19 (a few samples of this study predate the infection). The sample titles of this study are shuffled in the database, so cell type and time point are left out; the donor was told from shared clones. The CDR3 in this case is CASSSGGPLFDTQYF. The DNA sequence is given as TGTGCCAGCAGTTCGGGGGGGCCGCTGTTTGATACGCAGTATTTT.